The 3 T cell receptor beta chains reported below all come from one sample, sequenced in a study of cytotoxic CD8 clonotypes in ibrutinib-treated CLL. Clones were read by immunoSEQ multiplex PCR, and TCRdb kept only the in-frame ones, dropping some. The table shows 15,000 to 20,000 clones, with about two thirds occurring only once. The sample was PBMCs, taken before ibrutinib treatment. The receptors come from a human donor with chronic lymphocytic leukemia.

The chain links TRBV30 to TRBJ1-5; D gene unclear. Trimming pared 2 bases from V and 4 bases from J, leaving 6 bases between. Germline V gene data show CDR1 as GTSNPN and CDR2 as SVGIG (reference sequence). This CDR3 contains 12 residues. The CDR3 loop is CAWSKGNQPQHF. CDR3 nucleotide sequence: TGTGCCTGGAGTAAAGGGAATCAGCCCCAGCATTTT.

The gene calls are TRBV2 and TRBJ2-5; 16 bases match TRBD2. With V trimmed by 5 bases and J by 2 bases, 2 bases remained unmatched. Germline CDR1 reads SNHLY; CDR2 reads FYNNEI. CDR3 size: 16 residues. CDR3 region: CASSRGLAGGQETQYF. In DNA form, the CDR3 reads TGTGCCAGCAGTCGGGGACTAGCGGGGGGGCAAGAGACCCAGTACTTC.

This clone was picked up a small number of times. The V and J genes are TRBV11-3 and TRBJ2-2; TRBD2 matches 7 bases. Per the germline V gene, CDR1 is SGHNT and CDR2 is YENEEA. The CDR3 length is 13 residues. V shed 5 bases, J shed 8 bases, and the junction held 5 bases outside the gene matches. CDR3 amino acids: CASSQGGQGELFF. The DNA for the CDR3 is TGTGCCAGCAGCCAGGGAGGGCAGGGGGAGCTGTTTTTT. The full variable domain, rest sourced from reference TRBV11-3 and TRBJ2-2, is EAGVVQSPRYKIIEKKQPVAFWCNPISGHNTLYWYLQNLGQGPELLIRYENEEAVDDSQLPKDRFSAERLKGVDSTLKIQPAELGDSAVYLCASSQGGQGELFFGEGSRLTVL.